This T cell receptor beta chain was identified during a study of T cells after yellow fever vaccination. Across the study: Preparing low-cell-number fractions relied on SMART-Seq v4 Ultra Low Input.

Whole-study findings and limits: In post-booster samples, most primary-vaccination clones reappeared (about 95% CD4, 88% CD8). It was the secondary response that reached its peak faster, day 5 versus 15, but it was weaker.

5'RACE template switching added a universal primer site and UMIs to TCR cDNA. TCRdb redid the calling of the 5' RACE reads with MiXCR, one entry per CDR3 protein. The table has fewer than 450,000 distinct CDR3 sequences, about 7.8% seen once. This clonotype was counted a few times. Its specificity is unknown. V lost 6 bases to trimming and J lost 2 bases, with 15 bases between them. The CDR3 has 14 amino acids. Germline values: CDR1 DFQATT, CDR2 SNEGSKA (reference sequence). The clonotype comes from a man aged 18 to 30 who received the YFV17D yellow fever vaccine. This material consisted of PBMCs, taken roughly 45 days after the first yellow fever vaccination. The gene calls are TRBV20-1 and TRBJ2-3; tentatively, D is TRBD2 (7 bases). The CDR3, as DNA: TGCAGTGCCAGATTCGGGGGGCCCACAGATACGCAGTATTTT. As protein: CSARFGGPTDTQYF.